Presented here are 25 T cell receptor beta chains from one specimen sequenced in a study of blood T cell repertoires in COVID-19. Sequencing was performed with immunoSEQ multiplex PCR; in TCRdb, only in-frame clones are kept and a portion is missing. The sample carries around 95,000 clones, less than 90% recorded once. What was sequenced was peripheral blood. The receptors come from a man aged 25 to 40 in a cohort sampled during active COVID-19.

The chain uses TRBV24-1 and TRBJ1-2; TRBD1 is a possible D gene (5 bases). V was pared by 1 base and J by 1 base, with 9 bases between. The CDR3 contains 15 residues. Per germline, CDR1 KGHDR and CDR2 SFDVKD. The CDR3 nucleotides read TGTGCCACCAGTGATTTTGACGGGGGTAACTATGGCTACACCTTC. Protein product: CATSDFDGGNYGYTF.

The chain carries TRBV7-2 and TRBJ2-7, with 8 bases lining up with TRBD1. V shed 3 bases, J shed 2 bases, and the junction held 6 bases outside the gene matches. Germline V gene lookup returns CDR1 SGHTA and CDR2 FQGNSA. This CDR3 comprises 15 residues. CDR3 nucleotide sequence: TGTGCCAGCAGCTTGAGTGTACAGGGGGCCTACGAGCAGTACTTC. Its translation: CASSLSVQGAYEQYF.

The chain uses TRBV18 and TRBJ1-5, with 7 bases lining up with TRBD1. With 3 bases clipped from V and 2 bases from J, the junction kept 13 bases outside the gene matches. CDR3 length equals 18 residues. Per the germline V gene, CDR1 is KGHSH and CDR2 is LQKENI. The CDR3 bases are TGTGCCAGCTCACCTACTAGGCAGGACAGGTGGGGCAATCAGCCCCAGCATTTT. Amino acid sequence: CASSPTRQDRWGNQPQHF.

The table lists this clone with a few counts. The CDR3 protein is CASSQAIRGDYGYTF. The CDR3 DNA follows: TGCGCCAGCAGCCAAGCCATCAGGGGAGACTATGGCTACACCTTC. The chain combines TRBV4-1 with TRBJ1-2; perhaps TRBD1 as D (6 bases). The V and J ends lost 1 base and 3 bases respectively, with 12 bases between them. The CDR3 runs to 15 residues. Germline-derived CDR1 and CDR2 are MGHRA and YSYEKL.

CDR3 sequence reads: CAWSVPGQVPYNEQFF. The CDR3 DNA reads as TGTGCCTGGAGTGTACCGGGACAGGTACCTTACAATGAGCAGTTCTTC. The chain couples TRBV30 to TRBJ2-1; 8 positions match TRBD1. After removal of 0 bases from V and 4 bases from J, the junction contained 8 bases not matched to a gene. CDR1 GTSNPN and CDR2 SVGIG come from the germline V gene (reference sequence). This CDR3 comprises 16 residues.

The CDR3 is CASEAGGVQETQYF. In DNA form, the CDR3 reads TGTGCCAGCGAGGCGGGGGGCGTACAAGAGACCCAGTACTTC. This chain joins TRBV7-8 and TRBJ2-5, with 8 bases matching TRBD2. Trimming removed 8 bases from V and 2 bases from J; junction bases left unmatched: 7. Germline assignment: CDR1 SGHVS and CDR2 FQNEAQ. The CDR3 sequence is 14 residues long.

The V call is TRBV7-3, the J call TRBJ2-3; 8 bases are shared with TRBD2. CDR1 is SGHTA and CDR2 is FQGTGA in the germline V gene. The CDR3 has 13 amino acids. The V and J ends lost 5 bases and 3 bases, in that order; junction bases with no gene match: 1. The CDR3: CASSPGGTDTQYF. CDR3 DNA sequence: TGTGCCAGCAGCCCGGGGGGGACAGATACGCAGTATTTT.

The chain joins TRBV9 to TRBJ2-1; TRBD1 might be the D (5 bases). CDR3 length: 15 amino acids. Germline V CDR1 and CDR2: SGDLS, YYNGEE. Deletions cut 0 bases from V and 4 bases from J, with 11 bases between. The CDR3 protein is CASSVDQGPYNEQFF. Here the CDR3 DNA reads TGTGCCAGCAGCGTAGACCAGGGCCCATACAATGAGCAGTTCTTC.

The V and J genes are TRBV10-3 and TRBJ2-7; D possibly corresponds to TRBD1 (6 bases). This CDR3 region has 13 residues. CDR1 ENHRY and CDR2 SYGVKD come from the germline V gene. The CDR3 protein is CGARLGAKYEQYF. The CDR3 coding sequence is TGTGGCGCAAGGTTGGGGGCTAAGTACGAGCAGTACTTC.

For the CDR3, the DNA is TGTGCCAGCAGCCAACGGCTCGGAACTAGCAGGACAGATACGCAGTATTTT. It is translated as CASSQRLGTSRTDTQYF. This chain links TRBV3-1 (or the pseudogene TRBV3-2) with TRBJ2-3; D is perhaps TRBD2 (6 bases). Per germline, CDR1 LGHDT and CDR2 YNNKEL (reference sequence). CDR3 size: 17 residues. V lost 2 bases to trimming and J lost 3 bases, with 18 bases between them.

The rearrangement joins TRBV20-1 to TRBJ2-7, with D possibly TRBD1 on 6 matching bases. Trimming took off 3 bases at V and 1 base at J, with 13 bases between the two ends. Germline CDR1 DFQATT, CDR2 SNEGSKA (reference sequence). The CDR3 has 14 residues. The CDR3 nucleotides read TGCAGTGCTAGTCCAGGGACAACATCCTACGAGCAGTACTTC. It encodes CSASPGTTSYEQYF.

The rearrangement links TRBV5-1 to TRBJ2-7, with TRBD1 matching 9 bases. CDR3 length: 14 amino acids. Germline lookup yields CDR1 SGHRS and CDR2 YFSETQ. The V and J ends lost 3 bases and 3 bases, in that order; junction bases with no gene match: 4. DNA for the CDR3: TGCGCCAGCAGCTCTCCGGGACAGGGCTACGAGCAGTACTTC. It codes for CASSSPGQGYEQYF.

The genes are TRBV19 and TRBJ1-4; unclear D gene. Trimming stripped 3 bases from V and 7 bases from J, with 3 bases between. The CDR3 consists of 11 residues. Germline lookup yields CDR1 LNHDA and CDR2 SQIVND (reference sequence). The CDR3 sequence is CASSIGEKLFF. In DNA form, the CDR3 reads TGTGCCAGTAGTATCGGTGAAAAACTGTTTTTT.

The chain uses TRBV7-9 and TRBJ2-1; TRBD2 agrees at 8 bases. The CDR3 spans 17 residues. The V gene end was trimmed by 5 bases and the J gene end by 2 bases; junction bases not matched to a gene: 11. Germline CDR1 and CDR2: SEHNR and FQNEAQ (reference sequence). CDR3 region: CASSRGGFGGPYNEQFF. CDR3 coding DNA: TGTGCCAGCAGCCGCGGGGGGTTCGGCGGTCCCTACAATGAGCAGTTCTTC.

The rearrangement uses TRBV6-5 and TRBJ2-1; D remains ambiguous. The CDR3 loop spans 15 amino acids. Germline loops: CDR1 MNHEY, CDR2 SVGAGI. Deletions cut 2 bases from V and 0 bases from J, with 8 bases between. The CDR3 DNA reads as TGTGCCAGCAGTTACGACGGAGACTCCTACAATGAGCAGTTCTTC. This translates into CASSYDGDSYNEQFF.

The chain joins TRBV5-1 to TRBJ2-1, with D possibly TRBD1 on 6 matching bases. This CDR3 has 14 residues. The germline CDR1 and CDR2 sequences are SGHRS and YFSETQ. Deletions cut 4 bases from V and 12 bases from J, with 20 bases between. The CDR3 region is CASSPRGRDIGQFF. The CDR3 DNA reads TGCGCCAGCAGCCCACGGGGACGGGACATTGGGCAGTTCTTC.

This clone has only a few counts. CDR3 region: CASSSGGLYNEQFF. CDR3 nucleotide sequence: TGTGCCAGCTCAAGTGGGGGGTTATACAATGAGCAGTTCTTC. The chain links TRBV18 to TRBJ2-1, with a weak D call TRBD2 (6 bases). V dropped 5 bases and J dropped 4 bases, with 12 bases sitting between them. CDR3 size: 14 residues. Germline V gene sequence: CDR1 KGHSH, CDR2 LQKENI.

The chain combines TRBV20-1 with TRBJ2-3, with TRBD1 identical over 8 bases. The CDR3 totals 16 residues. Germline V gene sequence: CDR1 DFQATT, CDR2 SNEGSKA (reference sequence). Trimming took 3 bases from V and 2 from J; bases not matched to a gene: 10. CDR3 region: CSASSPGQGSTDTQYF. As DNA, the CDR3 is TGCAGTGCTAGTAGTCCAGGACAGGGATCCACAGATACGCAGTATTTT.

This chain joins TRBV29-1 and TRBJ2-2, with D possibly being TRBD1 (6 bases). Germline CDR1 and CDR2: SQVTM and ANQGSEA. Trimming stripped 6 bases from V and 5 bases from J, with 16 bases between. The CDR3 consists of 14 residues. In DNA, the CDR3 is TGCAGCGTCCTAGAGGGGGTTGTTACCGGGGAGCTGTTTTTT. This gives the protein CSVLEGVVTGELFF.

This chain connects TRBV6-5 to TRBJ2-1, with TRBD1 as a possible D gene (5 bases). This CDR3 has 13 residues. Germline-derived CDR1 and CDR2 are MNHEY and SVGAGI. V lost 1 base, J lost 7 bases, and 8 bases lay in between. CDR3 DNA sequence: TGTGCCAGCAGTTACTTAAGGGGTAATGAGCAGTTCTTC. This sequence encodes CASSYLRGNEQFF.

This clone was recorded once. The CDR3 DNA is TGTGCCAGCAGCTTAGGGGCGGGGGATAGTTCAGATACGCAGTATTTT. Translated, it gives CASSLGAGDSSDTQYF. The rearrangement joins TRBV11-2 to TRBJ2-3; 7 bases align to TRBD2. V shed 1 base and J 4 bases; nucleotides not matched to a gene: 8. CDR1 is SGHAT and CDR2 is FQNNGV in the germline V gene. The CDR3 runs 16 residues.

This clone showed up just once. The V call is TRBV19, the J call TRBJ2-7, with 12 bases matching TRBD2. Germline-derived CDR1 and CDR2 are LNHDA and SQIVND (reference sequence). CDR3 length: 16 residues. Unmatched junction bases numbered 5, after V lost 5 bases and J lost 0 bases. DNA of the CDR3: TGTGCCAGTAGTCCACTAGCGGGGGGCCGCTCCTACGAGCAGTACTTC. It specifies CASSPLAGGRSYEQYF.

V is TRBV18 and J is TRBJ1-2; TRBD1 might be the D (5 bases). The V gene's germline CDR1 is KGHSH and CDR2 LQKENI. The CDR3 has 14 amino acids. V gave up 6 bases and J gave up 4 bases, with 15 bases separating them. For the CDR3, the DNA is TGTGCCAGCTCCCCCCCCGGGGGGGTCTATGGCTACACCTTC. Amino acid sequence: CASSPPGGVYGYTF.

CDR3 in amino acids: CASSRDRGTTEAFF. As DNA, the CDR3 is TGTGCCAGCTCTCGGGACAGGGGGACCACTGAAGCTTTCTTT. The chain recombines TRBV18 with TRBJ1-1; 11 positions match TRBD1. The CDR3 loop spans 14 amino acids. Germline values: CDR1 KGHSH, CDR2 LQKENI. J lost 4 bases, V lost 6 bases, and 4 bases had no gene match.

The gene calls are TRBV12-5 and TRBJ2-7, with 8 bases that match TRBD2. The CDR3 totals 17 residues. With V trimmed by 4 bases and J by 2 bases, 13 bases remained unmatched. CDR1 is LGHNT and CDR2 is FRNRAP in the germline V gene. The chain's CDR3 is CASGWEVVRRGAYEQYF. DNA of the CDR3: TGTGCTAGTGGTTGGGAGGTGGTCCGGCGGGGGGCCTACGAGCAGTACTTC.